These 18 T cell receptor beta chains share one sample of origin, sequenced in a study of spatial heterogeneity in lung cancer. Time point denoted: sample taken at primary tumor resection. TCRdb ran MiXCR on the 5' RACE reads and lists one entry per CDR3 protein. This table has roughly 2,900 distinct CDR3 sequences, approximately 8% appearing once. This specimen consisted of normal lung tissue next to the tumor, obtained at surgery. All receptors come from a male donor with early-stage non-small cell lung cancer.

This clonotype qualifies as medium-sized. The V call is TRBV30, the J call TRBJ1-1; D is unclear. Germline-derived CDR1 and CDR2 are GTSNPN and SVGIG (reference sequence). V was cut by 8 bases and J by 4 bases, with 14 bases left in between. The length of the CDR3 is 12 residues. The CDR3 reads CALGGWPTEAFF. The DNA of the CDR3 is TGTGCCCTAGGTGGTTGGCCCACTGAAGCTTTCTTT. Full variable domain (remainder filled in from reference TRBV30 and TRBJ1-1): SQTIHQWPATLVQPVGSPLSLECTVEGTSNPNLYWYRQAAGRGLQLLFYSVGIGQISSEVPQNLSASRPQDRQFILSSKKLLLSDSGFYLCALGGWPTEAFFGQGTRLTVV.

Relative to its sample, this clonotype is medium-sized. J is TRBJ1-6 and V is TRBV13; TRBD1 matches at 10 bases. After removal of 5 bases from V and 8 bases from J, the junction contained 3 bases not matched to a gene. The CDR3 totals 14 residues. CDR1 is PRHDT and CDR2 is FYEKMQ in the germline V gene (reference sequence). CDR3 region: CASSGQGVDSPLHF. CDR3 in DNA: TGTGCCAGCAGCGGACAGGGGGTGGATTCACCCCTCCACTTT.

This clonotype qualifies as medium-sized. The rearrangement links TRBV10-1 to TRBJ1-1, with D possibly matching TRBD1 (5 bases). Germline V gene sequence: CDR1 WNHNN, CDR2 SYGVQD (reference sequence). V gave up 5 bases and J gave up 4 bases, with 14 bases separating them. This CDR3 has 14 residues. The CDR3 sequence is CASSPIQGTTEAFF. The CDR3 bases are TGCGCCAGCAGTCCTATCCAGGGTACCACTGAAGCTTTCTTT.

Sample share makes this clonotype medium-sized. CDR3 sequence: CASTRDRANTGELFF. Written as DNA, the CDR3 is TGTGCCAGCACCAGGGACAGGGCGAACACCGGGGAGCTGTTTTTT. This sequence joins TRBV12-3 or TRBV12-4 and TRBJ2-2, with 9 bases matching TRBD1. The CDR3 has 15 residues. With V trimmed by 7 bases and J by 0 bases, 3 bases remained unmatched.

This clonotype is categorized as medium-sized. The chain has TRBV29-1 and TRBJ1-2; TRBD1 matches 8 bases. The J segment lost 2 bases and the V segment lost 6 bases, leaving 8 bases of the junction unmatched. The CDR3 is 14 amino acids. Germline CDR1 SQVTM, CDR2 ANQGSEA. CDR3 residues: CSVNPGQANYGYTF. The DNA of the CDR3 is TGCAGCGTGAACCCGGGACAGGCCAACTATGGCTACACCTTC.

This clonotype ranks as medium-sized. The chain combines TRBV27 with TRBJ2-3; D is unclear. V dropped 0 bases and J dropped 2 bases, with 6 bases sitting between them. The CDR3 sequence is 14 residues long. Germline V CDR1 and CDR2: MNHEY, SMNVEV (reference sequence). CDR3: CASSLSALTDTQYF. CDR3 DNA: TGTGCCAGCAGTTTATCGGCCCTCACAGATACGCAGTATTTT.

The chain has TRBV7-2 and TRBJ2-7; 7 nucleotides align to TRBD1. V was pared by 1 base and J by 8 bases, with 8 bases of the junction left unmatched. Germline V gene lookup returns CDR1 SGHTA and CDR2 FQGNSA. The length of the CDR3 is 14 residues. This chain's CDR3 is CASSLEGQVRKQYF. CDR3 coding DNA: TGTGCCAGCAGCTTAGAAGGACAGGTTCGGAAGCAGTACTTC.

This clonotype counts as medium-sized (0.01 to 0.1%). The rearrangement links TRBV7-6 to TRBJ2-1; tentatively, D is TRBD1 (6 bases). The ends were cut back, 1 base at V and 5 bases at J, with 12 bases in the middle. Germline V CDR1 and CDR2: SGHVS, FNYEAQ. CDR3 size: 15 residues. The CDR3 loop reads CASSLVGTRDNEQFF. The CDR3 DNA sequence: TGTGCCAGCAGCTTAGTAGGGACACGAGACAATGAGCAGTTCTTC.

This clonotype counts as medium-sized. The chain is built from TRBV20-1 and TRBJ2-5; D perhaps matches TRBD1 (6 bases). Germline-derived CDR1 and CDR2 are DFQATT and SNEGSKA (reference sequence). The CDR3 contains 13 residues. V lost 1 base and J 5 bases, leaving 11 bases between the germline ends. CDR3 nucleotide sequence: TGCAGTGCTAGAGTCGTTGGGGGCGAGACCCAGTACTTC. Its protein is CSARVVGGETQYF.

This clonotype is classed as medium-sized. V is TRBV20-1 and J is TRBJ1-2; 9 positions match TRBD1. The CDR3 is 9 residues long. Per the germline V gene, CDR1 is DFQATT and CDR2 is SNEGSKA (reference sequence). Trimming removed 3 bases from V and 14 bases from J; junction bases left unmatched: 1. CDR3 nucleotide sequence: TGCAGTGCTAGGACAGGGGGGACCTTC. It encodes CSARTGGTF.

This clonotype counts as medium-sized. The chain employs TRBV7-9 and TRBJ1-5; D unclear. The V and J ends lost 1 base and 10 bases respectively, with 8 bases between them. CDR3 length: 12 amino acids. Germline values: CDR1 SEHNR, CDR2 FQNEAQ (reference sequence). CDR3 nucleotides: TGTGCCAGCAGCTTAGGTCCGGGACCCCAGCATTTT. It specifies CASSLGPGPQHF.

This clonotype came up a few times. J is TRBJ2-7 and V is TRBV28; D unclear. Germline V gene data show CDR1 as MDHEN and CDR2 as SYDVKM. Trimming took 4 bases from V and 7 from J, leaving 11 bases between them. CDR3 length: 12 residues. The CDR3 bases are TGTGCCAGCAGTTCCGACGAGCTGGAGCAGTACTTC. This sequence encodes CASSSDELEQYF.

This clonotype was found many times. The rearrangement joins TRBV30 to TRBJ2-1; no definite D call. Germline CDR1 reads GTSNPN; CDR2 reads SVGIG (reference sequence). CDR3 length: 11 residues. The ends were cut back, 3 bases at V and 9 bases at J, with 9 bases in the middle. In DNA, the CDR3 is TGTGCCTGGAGGTCTGGGTTTGAGCAGTTCTTC. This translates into CAWRSGFEQFF.

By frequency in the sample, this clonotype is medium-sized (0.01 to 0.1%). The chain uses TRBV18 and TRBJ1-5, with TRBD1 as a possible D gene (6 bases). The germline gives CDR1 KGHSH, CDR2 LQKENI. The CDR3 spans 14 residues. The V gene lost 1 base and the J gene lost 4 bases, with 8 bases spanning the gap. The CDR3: CASSPRQDNQPQHF. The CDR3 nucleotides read TGTGCCAGCTCACCACGACAGGATAATCAGCCCCAGCATTTT.

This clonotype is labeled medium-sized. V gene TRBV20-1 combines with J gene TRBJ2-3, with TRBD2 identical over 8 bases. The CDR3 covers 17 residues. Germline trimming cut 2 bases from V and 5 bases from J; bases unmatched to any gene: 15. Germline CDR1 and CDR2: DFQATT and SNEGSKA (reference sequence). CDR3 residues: CSARRVVWRGEVDTQYF. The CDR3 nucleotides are TGCAGTGCTAGACGGGTTGTTTGGCGGGGGGAGGTAGATACGCAGTATTTT.

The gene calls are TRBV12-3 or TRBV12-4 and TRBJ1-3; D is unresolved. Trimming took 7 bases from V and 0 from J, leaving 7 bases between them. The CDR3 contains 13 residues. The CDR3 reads CASKLNSGNTIYF. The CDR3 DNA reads TGTGCCAGCAAACTTAACTCTGGAAACACCATATATTTT.

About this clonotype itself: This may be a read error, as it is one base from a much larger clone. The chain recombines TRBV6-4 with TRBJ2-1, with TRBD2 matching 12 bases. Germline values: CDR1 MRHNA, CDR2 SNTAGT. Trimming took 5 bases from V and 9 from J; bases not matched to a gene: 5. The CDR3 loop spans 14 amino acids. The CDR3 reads CASSQGLAGTEQFF. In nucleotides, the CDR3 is TGTGCCAGCAGTCAAGGACTAGCGGGGACTGAGCAGTTCTTC.

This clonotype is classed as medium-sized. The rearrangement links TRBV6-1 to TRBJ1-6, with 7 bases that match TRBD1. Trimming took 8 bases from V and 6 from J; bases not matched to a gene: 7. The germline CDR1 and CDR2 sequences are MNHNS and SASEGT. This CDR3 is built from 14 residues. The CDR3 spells CASRWDSPNSPLHF. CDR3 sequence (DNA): TGTGCCAGCCGCTGGGACAGCCCTAATTCACCCCTCCACTTT.